A selection of T cell receptor beta chains follows, all from one sample in a study of beta chain features in type 1 diabetes. Assay used: immunoSEQ multiplex PCR; TCRdb lists only in-frame clones, some missing. The sample has fewer than 550,000 clones, more than 9.5% seen once. Source material: naive CD4+ T cells from blood. The receptors stem from a woman aged 18-29 years in good health. CDR3s include the opening cysteine and the closing phenylalanine or tryptophan. A D gene is named only where the DNA matches it firmly. The size entry is marked missing in some rows and otherwise reads once, few, many or a size class.

>TRBD2|TRBV27|-|TRBJ2-5
TGTGCCAGCAGTTCCCGACTAGCGGGAAAGGTGGAGACCCAGTACTTC
CASSSRLAGKVETQYF
>TRBD2|TRBV7-2|-|TRBJ2-5
TGTGCCAGCAGCTTAGCGATAGCGGGAGGGACAGAGACCCAGTACTTC
CASSLAIAGGTETQYF
>TRBD1|TRBV29-1|-|TRBJ1-4
TGCAGCGTTTCGGTACAGGGGGTTGAAAAACTGTTTTTT
CSVSVQGVEKLFF
>-|TRBV27|-|TRBJ1-5
TGTGCCAGCAGTTTGGCAGGGTACAATCAGCCCCAGCATTTT
CASSLAGYNQPQHF
>-|TRBV9|-|TRBJ1-6
TGTGCCAGCAGCGTAGGCGCGGACAGACAGTATAATTCACCCCTCCACTTT
CASSVGADRQYNSPLHF
>-|TRBV4-1|few|TRBJ2-1
TGCGCCAGCAGCCAACCTTACAGGGTAGAGCAGTTCTTC
CASSQPYRVEQFF
>TRBD1|TRBV30|few|TRBJ1-5
TGTGCCTGGAGTAGTTTACAGGGGGCTCGGAGCAATCAGCCCCAGCATTTT
CAWSSLQGARSNQPQHF
>-|TRBV28|few|TRBJ1-1
TGTGCCAGCAGTTCGACTGGTCGGGGGGCTTTCTTT
CASSSTGRGAFF
>-|TRBV6-5|-|TRBJ2-2
TGTGCCAGCAGTTCAAACCTGCCGAACACCGGGGAGCTGTTTTTT
CASSSNLPNTGELFF
>TRBD1|TRBV6-6|few|TRBJ2-1
TGTGCCAGCCTTATGGGAGGACAGGGAAATGAGCAGTTCTTC
CASLMGGQGNEQFF
>-|TRBV7-2|few|TRBJ2-5
TGTGCCAGCAGCCCAGTCGAAGAGACCCAGTACTTC
CASSPVEETQYF
>-|TRBV7-9|few|TRBJ2-1
TGTGCCAGCAGGTGGACTTCCCCCAATGAGCAGTTCTTC
CASRWTSPNEQFF
>TRBD2|TRBV5-6|few|TRBJ2-3
TGTGCCAGCAGCACAACCGGGACTATCTTAAACGGGGATACGCAGTATTTT
CASSTTGTILNGDTQYF
>TRBD2|TRBV7-9|-|TRBJ2-1
TGTGCCAGCAGCTTAGGGCTAGCGGGAGATCGATACAATGAGCAGTTCTTC
CASSLGLAGDRYNEQFF
>TRBD2|TRBV11-2|few|TRBJ2-5
TGTGCCAGCAGCTCGGGGGGGACCTCGTACTTC
CASSSGGTSYF
>-|TRBV10-3|few|TRBJ2-3
TGTGCCATCAGTGAGTCTAGGGGCACAGATACGCAGTATTTT
CAISESRGTDTQYF
>-|TRBV29-1|few|TRBJ2-1
TGCGCACATCGGAAACGGGGAACCGGGGATGAGCAGTTCTTC
CAHRKRGTGDEQFF
>TRBD2|TRBV9|few|TRBJ2-1
TGTGCCAGCAGCGTAGGTCCTAGCGGGGGTGTGCAGTTCTTC
CASSVGPSGGVQFF
>-|TRBV15|few|TRBJ2-2
TGTGCCACCATAGCCTGGGGCAATTCTTCCGCCGGGGAGCTGTTTTTT
CATIAWGNSSAGELFF
>-|TRBV7-8|few|TRBJ2-2
TGTGCCAGCAGCGCCCTACTAGTGTACGGGGAGCTGTTTTTT
CASSALLVYGELFF
>-|TRBV4-3|-|TRBJ1-4
TGCGCCAGCAGCCAAGATCCGGGGGCTGTAAATGAAAAACTGTTTTTT
CASSQDPGAVNEKLFF
>-|TRBV2|few|TRBJ2-3
TGTGCCAGCAGGCTACAGGGAGTCACAGATACGCAGTATTTT
CASRLQGVTDTQYF
>-|TRBV7-9|few|TRBJ1-2
TGTGCCAGCAGCCCCCAGGACCTGTATGGCTACACCTTC
CASSPQDLYGYTF
>-|TRBV10-3|-|TRBJ1-1
TGTGCCATCAGCTTTAAGGGGAACACTGAAGCTTTCTTT
CAISFKGNTEAFF
>-|TRBV19|-|TRBJ2-1
TGTGCCAGTAGTATAGCCAATAGGGCCTCCTACAATGAGCAGTTCTTC
CASSIANRASYNEQFF
>-|TRBV7-2|-|TRBJ2-3
TGTGCCAGCAGCTTATACAAGAGCACAGATACGCAGTATTTT
CASSLYKSTDTQYF
>-|TRBV5-1|few|TRBJ2-5
TGCGCCAGCAGTCAAGGGGTGGGAGAGACCCAGTACTTC
CASSQGVGETQYF
>TRBD1|TRBV15|few|TRBJ2-5
TGTGCCACCAGCAGAGATTCACTAGGGGGCAGGGAGACCCAGTACTTC
CATSRDSLGGRETQYF
>-|TRBV4-1|-|TRBJ1-4
TGCGCCAGCAGCCAGCTCTTACAGGGTAGGACTAATGAAAAACTGTTTTTT
CASSQLLQGRTNEKLFF
>TRBD1|TRBV5-4|-|TRBJ2-7
TGTGCCAGCAGCCCGCCGGGACAGAACTACGAGCAGTACTTC
CASSPPGQNYEQYF
>-|TRBV12-5|once|TRBJ2-2
TGTGCTAGTGGTTTGGTGCAAGGGGGCACCGGGGAGCTGTTTTTT
CASGLVQGGTGELFF
>TRBD1|TRBV25-1|few|TRBJ2-1
TGTGCCAGCAGTCTTGTCGGGACAGGGGTCTTCTACAATGAGCAGTTCTTC
CASSLVGTGVFYNEQFF
>-|TRBV2|-|TRBJ2-3
TGTGCCAGCAGGGGCTTTGCAGATACGCAGTATTTT
CASRGFADTQYF
>-|TRBV2|few|TRBJ1-4
TGTGCCAGCGTCGCTCGGCAGTTTAATGAAAAACTGTTTTTT
CASVARQFNEKLFF
>-|TRBV4-3|-|TRBJ2-5
TGCGCCAGCAGCCAAGTATACAGGGATTCAAAGACCCAGTACTTC
CASSQVYRDSKTQYF
>-|TRBV7-9|few|TRBJ2-5
TGTGCCAGCAGCCCCCGGAGGGAGACAGAGACCCAGTACTTC
CASSPRRETETQYF
>TRBD1|TRBV7-3|-|TRBJ1-1
TGTGCCAGCAGCCCCCGACAGGGGGTGGCTGAAGCTTTCTTT
CASSPRQGVAEAFF
>-|TRBV7-9|-|TRBJ1-6
TGTGCCAGCAGCTTGGGCCGGGACGCGAGGGATTCACCCCTCCACTTT
CASSLGRDARDSPLHF
>-|TRBV9|few|TRBJ1-1
TGTGCCAGCAGCGTCCAGGACGGGAACACTGAAGCTTTCTTT
CASSVQDGNTEAFF
>-|TRBV4-2|few|TRBJ1-1
TGTGCCAGCAGCCAAGAGGGCAGAAACACTGAAGCTTTCTTT
CASSQEGRNTEAFF
>TRBD2|TRBV4-2|few|TRBJ2-1
TGTGCCAGCAGTCCAGTCGGCGGGAGGGCGGGTGAGCAGTTCTTC
CASSPVGGRAGEQFF